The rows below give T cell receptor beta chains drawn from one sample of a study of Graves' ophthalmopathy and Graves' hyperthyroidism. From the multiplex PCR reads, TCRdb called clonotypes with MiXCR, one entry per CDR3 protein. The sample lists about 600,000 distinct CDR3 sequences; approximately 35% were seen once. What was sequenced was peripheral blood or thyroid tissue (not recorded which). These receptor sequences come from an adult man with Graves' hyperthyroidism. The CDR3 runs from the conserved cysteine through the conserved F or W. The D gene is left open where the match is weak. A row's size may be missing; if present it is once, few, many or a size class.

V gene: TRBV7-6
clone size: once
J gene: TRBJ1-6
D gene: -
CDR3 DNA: TGTGCCAGCAGCCTTGGACAAGGGGTTATCAATTCACCCCTCCACTTT
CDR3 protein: CASSLGQGVINSPLHF

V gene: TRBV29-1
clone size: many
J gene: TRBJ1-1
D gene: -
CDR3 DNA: TGCAGCGCGCACCCGGGGAACACTGAAGCTTTCTTT
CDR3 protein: CSAHPGNTEAFF

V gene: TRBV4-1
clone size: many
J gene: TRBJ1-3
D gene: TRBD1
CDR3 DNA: TGCGCCAGCAGCCAACCGGGACAGGACTCTGGAAACACCATATATTTT
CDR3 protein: CASSQPGQDSGNTIYF

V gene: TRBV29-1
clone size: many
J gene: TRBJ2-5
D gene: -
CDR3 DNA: TGCAGCGTTGAGGGCCAGGTCAACCAAGAGACCCAGTACTTC
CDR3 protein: CSVEGQVNQETQYF

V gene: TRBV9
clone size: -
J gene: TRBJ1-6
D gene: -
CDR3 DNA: TGTGCCAGCAGCGTAGGAGGGGGGGTTAATTCACCCCTCCACTTT
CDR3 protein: CASSVGGGVNSPLHF

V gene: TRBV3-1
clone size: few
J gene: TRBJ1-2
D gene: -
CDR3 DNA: TGTGCCAGCAGCCAAGGGGGAGGGTCCCTCTCCAATCGCTACACCTTC
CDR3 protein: CASSQGGGSLSNRYTF

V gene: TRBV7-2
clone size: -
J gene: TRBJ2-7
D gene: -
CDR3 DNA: TGTGCCAGCAGCCCAGGAGGGGTACAGTACTTC
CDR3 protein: CASSPGGVQYF

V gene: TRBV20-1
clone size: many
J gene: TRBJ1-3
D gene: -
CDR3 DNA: TGCAGTGCTAGAAAGGGGGCTGGAAACACCATATATTTT
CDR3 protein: CSARKGAGNTIYF

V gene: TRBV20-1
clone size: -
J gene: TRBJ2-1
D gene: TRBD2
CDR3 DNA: TGCAGTGGGGCTAGCGGGGGCGATGAGCAGTTCTTC
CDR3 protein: CSGASGGDEQFF

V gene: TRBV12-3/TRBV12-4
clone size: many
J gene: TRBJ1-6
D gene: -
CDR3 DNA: TGTGCCAGCAGTTTCCAGCCACCGAATTCACCCCTCCACTTT
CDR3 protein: CASSFQPPNSPLHF

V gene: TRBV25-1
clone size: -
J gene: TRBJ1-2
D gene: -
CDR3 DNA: TGTGCCAGCTCCCGACATCCGCGGGGAGGCTACACCTTC
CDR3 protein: CASSRHPRGGYTF

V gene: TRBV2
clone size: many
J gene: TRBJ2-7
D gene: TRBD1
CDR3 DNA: TGTGCCAGCAGTGAAGACACGGGACAGGAGCTCTACGAGCAGTACTTC
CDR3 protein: CASSEDTGQELYEQYF

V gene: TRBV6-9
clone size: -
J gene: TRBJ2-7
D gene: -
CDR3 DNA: TGTGCCAGCAGTATGCCGCTACCGGCGGACGAGCAGTACTTC
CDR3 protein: CASSMPLPADEQYF

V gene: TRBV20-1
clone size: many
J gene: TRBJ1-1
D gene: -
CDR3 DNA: TGCAGTGCTAGAGATGGCCGGGACATTGAAGCTTTCTTT
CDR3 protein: CSARDGRDIEAFF

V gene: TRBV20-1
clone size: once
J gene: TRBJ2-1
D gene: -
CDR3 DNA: TGCAGTGCTAGAATCGTCCGACAGGTCTACAATGAGCAGTTCTTC
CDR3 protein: CSARIVRQVYNEQFF

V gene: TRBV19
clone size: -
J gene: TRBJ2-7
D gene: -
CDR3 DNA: TGTGCCAGTAGTATTAGAGGGCCCGCCCACGAGCAGTACTTC
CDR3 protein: CASSIRGPAHEQYF

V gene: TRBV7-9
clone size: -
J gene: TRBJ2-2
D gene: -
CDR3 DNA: TGTGCCAGCAGCCTAGATAGGGGCTCCTTTAGAACCGGGGAGCTGTTTTTT
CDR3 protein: CASSLDRGSFRTGELFF

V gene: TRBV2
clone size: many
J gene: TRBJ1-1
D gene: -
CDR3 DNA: TGTGCCAGCAGTGAACAGGCTGGGGACACTGAAGCTTTCTTT
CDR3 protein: CASSEQAGDTEAFF

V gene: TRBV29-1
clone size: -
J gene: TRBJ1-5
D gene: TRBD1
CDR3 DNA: TGCAGCGTTGTCGGACAGGGGGATCAGCCCCAGCATTTT
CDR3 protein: CSVVGQGDQPQHF

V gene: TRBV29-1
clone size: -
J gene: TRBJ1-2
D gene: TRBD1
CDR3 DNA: TGCAGCGTTGTTCGGGACAGCAACTATGGCTACACCTTC
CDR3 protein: CSVVRDSNYGYTF

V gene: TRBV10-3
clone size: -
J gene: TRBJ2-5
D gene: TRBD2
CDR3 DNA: TGTGCCATCAGTGATGCCAGCGGGGGCTCAGGGTCAGAGACCCAGTACTTC
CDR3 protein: CAISDASGGSGSETQYF

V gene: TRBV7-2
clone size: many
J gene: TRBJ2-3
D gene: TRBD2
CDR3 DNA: TGTGCCAGCAGCTTCCCTCTAGCGGGAGACGGCACAGATACGCAGTATTTT
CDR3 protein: CASSFPLAGDGTDTQYF

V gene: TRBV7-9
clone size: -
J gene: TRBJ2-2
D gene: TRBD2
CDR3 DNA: TGTGCCAGCAGCTCAGCGGGAACCGGGGAGCTGTTTTTT
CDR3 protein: CASSSAGTGELFF

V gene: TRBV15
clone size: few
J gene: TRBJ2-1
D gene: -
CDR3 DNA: TGTGCCACCAGCTCCGGGCCCGACAATGAGCAGTTCTTC
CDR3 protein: CATSSGPDNEQFF

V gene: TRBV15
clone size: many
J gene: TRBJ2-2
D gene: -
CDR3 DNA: TGTGCCACCAGCAGAGCCAGGGAAGCGACCGGGGAGCTGTTTTTT
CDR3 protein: CATSRAREATGELFF

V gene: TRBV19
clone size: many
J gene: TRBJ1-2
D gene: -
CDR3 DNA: TGTGCCAGTAGGGCCGGGACGGACAGTTTTTATGGCTACACCTTC
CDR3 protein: CASRAGTDSFYGYTF

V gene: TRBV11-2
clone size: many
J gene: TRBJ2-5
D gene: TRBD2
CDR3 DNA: TGTGCCAGCAGCTTAGATGGGTCTAGCGGTGTCTGGGAGACCCAGTACTTC
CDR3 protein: CASSLDGSSGVWETQYF

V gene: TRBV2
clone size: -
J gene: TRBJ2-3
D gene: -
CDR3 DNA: TGTGCCAGCAGTGAACGGCGGGGACGCACAGATACGCAGTATTTT
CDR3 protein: CASSERRGRTDTQYF

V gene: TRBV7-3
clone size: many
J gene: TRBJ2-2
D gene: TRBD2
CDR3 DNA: TGTGCCAGCAGCCTCACTAGCGGGAGAAACACCGGGGAGCTGTTTTTT
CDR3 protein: CASSLTSGRNTGELFF

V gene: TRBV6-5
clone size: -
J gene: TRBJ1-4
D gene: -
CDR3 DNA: TGTGCCAGCAGTTACTTACAGGGTACTGAAAAACTGTTTTTT
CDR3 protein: CASSYLQGTEKLFF

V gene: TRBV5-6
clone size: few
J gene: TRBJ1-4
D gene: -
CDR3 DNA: TGTGCCAGCAGCTGGGCGGGGGAGAGTTCTGAAAAACTGTTTTTT
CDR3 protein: CASSWAGESSEKLFF

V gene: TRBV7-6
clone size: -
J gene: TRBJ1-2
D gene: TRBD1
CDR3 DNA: TGTGCCAGCAGCTTAGAGGACAGGGGGCTTATCTATGGCTACACCTTC
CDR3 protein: CASSLEDRGLIYGYTF

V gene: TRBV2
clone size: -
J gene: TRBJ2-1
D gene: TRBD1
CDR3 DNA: TGTGCCAGCTCAAAGACAGGGGCCAGTGGGAATGAGCAGTTCTTC
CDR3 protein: CASSKTGASGNEQFF

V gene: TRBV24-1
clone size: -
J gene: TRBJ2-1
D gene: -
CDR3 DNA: TGTGCCACCAGTGATGTGGGTCCCTCCTACAATGAGCAGTTCTTC
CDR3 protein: CATSDVGPSYNEQFF

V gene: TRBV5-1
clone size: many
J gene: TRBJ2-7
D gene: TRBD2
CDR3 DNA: TGCGCCAGCAGCCCGACTAGCGGGAGACCCTACGAGCAGTACTTC
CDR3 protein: CASSPTSGRPYEQYF

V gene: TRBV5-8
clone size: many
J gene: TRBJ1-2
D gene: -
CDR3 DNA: TGTGCCAGCAGCTCGCCGGGACTCAAAGCTAACTATGGCTACACCTTC
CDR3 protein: CASSSPGLKANYGYTF

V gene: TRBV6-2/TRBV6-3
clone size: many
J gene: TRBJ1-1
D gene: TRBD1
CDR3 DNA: TGTGCCATCAAGACAGGGAAAACGAACACTGAAGCTTTCTTT
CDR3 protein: CAIKTGKTNTEAFF

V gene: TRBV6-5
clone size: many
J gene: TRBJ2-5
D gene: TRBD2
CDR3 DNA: TGTGCCAGCAGTTACGCTGGACTAGCGGGGACAGAGGAGACCCAGTACTTC
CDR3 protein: CASSYAGLAGTEETQYF

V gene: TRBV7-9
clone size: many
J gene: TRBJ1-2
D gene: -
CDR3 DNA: TGTGCCAGCAGCTCTAGCCAGGGAAACTATGGCTACACCTTC
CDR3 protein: CASSSSQGNYGYTF

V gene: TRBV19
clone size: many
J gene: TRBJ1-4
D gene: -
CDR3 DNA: TGTGCCAGTAGGGGGAAAACAGGGAAGGAGGATGAAAAACTGTTTTTT
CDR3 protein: CASRGKTGKEDEKLFF

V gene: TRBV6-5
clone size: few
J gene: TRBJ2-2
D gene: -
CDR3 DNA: TGTGCCAGCAGTTATTTAGGGGATGCCGGGGAGCTGTTTTTT
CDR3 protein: CASSYLGDAGELFF

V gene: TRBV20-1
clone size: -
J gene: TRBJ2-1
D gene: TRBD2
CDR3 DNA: TGCAGTGCTAATAGCGGGAAATACAATGAGCAGTTCTTC
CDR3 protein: CSANSGKYNEQFF

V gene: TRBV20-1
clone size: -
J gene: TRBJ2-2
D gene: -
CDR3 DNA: TGCAGTGCTGGAACTAGTGGCGATGAGCTGTTTTTT
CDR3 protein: CSAGTSGDELFF

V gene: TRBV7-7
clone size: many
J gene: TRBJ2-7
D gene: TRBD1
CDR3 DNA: TGTGCTAGCAGCGCCAACAGGGGCTACGAGCAGTACTTC
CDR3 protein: CASSANRGYEQYF

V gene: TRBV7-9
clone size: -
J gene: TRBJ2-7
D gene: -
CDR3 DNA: TGTGCCAGCAGCCCCCCCACCCTGAGCTCCTACGAGCAGTACTTC
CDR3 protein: CASSPPTLSSYEQYF

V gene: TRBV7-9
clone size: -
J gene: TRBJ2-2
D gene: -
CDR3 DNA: TGTGCCAGCAGCTTGGGGCAGTTGAACACCGGGGAGCTGTTTTTT
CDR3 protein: CASSLGQLNTGELFF

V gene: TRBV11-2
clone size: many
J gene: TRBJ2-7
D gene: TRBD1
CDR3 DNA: TGTGCCAGCAGCTTAAGATTCCTGGGACAGACGGTGGGCCTTGAATCCTACGAGCAGTACTTC
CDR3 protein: CASSLRFLGQTVGLESYEQYF

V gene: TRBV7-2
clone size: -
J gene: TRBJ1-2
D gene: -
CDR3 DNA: TGTGCCAGTGCCCGGTTCTATGGCTACACCTTC
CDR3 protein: CASARFYGYTF

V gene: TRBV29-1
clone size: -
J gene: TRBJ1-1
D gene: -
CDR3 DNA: TGCAGCGTCCCGGAGGGCCTCAACACTGAAGCTTTCTTT
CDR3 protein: CSVPEGLNTEAFF

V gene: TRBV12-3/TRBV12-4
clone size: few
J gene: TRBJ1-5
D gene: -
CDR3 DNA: TGTGCCAGCAGTGGACCCAATCAGCCCCAGCATTTT
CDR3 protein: CASSGPNQPQHF

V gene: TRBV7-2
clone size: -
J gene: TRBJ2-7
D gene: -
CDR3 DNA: TGTGCCAGCAGCGTCGTGGAAGGGGTGAATGCCTACGAGCAGTACTTC
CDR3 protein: CASSVVEGVNAYEQYF